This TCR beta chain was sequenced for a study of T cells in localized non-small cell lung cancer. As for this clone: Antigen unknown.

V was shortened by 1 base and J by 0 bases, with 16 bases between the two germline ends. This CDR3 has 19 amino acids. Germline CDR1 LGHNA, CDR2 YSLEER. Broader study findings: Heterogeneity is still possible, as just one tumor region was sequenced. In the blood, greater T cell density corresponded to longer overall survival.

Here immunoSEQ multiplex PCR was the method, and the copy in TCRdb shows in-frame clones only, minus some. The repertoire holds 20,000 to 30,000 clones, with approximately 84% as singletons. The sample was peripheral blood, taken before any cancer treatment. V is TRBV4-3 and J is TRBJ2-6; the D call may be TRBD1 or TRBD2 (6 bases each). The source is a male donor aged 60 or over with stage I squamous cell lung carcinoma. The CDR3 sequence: CASSQARGAGYSGANVLTF. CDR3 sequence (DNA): TGCGCCAGCAGCCAAGCTAGGGGGGCTGGCTACTCTGGGGCCAACGTCCTGACTTTC.